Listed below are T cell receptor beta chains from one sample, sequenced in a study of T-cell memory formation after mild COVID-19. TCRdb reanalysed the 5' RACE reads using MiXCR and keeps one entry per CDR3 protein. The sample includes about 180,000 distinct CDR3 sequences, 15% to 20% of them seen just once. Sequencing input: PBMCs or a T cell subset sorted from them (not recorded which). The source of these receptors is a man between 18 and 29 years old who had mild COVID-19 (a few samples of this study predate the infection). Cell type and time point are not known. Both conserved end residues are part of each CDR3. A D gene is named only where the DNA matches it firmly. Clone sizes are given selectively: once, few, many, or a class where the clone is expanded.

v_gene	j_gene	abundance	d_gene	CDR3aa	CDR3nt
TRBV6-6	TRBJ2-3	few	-	CASSPALITDTQYF	TGTGCCAGCAGCCCTGCCCTCATCACAGATACGCAGTATTTT
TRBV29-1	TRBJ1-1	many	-	CSVHPPGPINTEAFF	TGCAGCGTTCATCCCCCCGGACCGATAAACACTGAAGCTTTCTTT
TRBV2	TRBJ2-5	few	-	CASSAAWTQYF	TGTGCCAGCAGTGCCGCCTGGACCCAGTACTTC
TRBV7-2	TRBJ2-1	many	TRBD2	CASSPPQRGGIEQFF	TGTGCCAGCAGCCCACCCCAGCGGGGGGGTATTGAGCAGTTCTTC
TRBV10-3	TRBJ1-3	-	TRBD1	CAISPTGTAGNTIYF	TGTGCCATCAGTCCGACCGGGACAGCCGGAAACACCATATATTTT
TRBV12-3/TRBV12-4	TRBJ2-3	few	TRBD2	CASSPLAGGGDTQYF	TGTGCCAGCAGCCCACTAGCGGGGGGAGGAGATACGCAGTATTTT
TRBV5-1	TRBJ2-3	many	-	CASSSISTDTQYF	TGCGCCAGCAGCTCGATTAGCACAGATACGCAGTATTTT
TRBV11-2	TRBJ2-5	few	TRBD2	CASSLDLAGLQETQYF	TGTGCCAGCAGCTTAGATTTAGCGGGGCTCCAAGAGACCCAGTACTTC
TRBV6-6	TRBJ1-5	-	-	CASSYRDTQPQHF	TGTGCCAGCAGTTACCGGGACACTCAGCCCCAGCATTTT
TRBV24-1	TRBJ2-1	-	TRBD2	CATGSGGGAYNEQFF	TGTGCCACCGGATCGGGCGGGGGGGCCTACAATGAGCAGTTCTTC
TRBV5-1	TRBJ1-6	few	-	CASTTGSGNSPLHF	TGCGCCAGCACAACAGGGTCAGGGAATTCACCCCTCCACTTT
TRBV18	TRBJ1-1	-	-	CASSSKGALKTEAFF	TGTGCCAGCTCAAGCAAAGGCGCCCTGAAGACTGAAGCTTTCTTT
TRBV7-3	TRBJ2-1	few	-	CASSLTGLNNEQFF	TGTGCCAGCAGCTTAACAGGACTGAACAATGAGCAGTTCTTC
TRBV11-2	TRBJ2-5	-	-	CASSLVTGWETQYF	TGTGCCAGCAGCTTAGTGACAGGCTGGGAGACCCAGTACTTC
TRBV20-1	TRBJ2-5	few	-	CSASHSWTPQETQYF	TGCAGTGCTAGTCACTCTTGGACACCGCAGGAGACCCAGTACTTC
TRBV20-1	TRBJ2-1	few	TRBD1	CSARRTGGSGGQFF	TGCAGTGCTAGGAGGACAGGGGGCTCTGGAGGGCAGTTCTTC
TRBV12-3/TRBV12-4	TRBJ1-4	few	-	CASSLVGSAPNEKLFF	TGTGCCAGCAGTTTAGTGGGAAGTGCACCTAATGAAAAACTGTTTTTT
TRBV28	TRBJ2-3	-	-	CASKDTDTQYF	TGTGCCAGCAAGGACACAGATACGCAGTATTTT
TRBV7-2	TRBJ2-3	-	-	CASSLGRGGPQLDTQYF	TGTGCCAGCAGCTTAGGTCGTGGAGGCCCCCAGTTAGATACGCAGTATTTT
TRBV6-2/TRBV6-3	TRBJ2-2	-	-	CASKGLGTGELFF	TGTGCCTCCAAGGGGTTAGGCACCGGGGAGCTGTTTTTT
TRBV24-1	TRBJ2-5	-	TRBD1	CATSEGQGQETQYF	TGTGCCACCAGTGAAGGACAGGGGCAAGAGACCCAGTACTTC
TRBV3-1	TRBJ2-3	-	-	CASSQDRGFSTDTQYF	TGTGCCAGCAGCCAAGATCGGGGGTTCAGCACAGATACGCAGTATTTT